This T cell receptor (beta chain) was found in a study of blood T cell repertoires in COVID-19. About the research overall: The analysed material was cDNA or gDNA that came from T cells, B-cell-depleted T cells, or PBMCs.

The germline V gene encodes CDR1 SEHNR and CDR2 FQNEAQ (reference sequence). This CDR3 comprises 17 residues. The V and J ends lost 2 bases and 3 bases respectively, with 19 bases between them. The assay was immunoSEQ multiplex PCR, and TCRdb's table has in-frame clones only and misses some. The sample has more than 95,000 clones, about 90% seen once. Source material: peripheral blood. This clonotype was sampled from a man aged 45-60 years with acute or convalescent COVID-19. This chain links TRBV7-9 with TRBJ2-5; D is possibly TRBD2 (7 bases). The DNA of the CDR3 is TGTGCCAGCAGCTTAATAGCCCTGGGGGGGCGTAAAGAGACCCAGTACTTC. Its translation is CASSLIALGGRKETQYF.